This TCR beta chain was retrieved from a study of blood T cell repertoires in COVID-19. In the original analysis: Amplification from reference gene primers served as the basis for estimated nucleated cell counts. The assay was immunoSEQ multiplex PCR, and TCRdb's table has in-frame clones only and misses some. The DNA gave D and trimming, while V, J and clone size come from that table. Of 65,000 to 90,000 clones listed, less than 80% are singletons. This CDR3 contains 15 residues. With 1 base removed from V and 5 bases from J, the gap between germline ends came to 15 bases. The germline V gene has CDR1 SGHKS and CDR2 YYEKEE (reference sequence).

The sequence derives from a man between 60 and 75 years old with active or convalescent COVID-19. The chain uses TRBV5-5 and TRBJ1-1; tentatively, D is TRBD1 (6 bases). Sequences were obtained from peripheral blood. The CDR3 reads CASSLSGGPETEAFF. CDR3 sequence (DNA): TGTGCCAGCAGCTTGTCCGGGGGGCCGGAGACTGAAGCTTTCTTT. Combining the CDR3 with reference TRBV5-5 and TRBJ1-1 gives the whole variable domain DAGVTQSPTHLIKTRGQQVTLRCSPISGHKSVSWYQQVLGQGPQFIFQYYEKEERGRGNFPDRFSARQFPNYSSELNVNALLLGDSALYLCASSLSGGPETEAFFGQGTRLTVV.